A selection of T cell receptor beta chains follows, all from one sample in a study of CD8 T cells in ankylosing spondylitis. TCRdb re-called the 5' RACE reads with MiXCR, one entry per CDR3 protein. The repertoire consists of about 750,000 distinct CDR3 sequences, with 15% to 20% occurring once and the leading ten covering around 19%. Specimen: blood, either unsorted or a sorted T cell fraction (not recorded which). These receptors all stem from a male donor with ankylosing spondylitis. Each CDR3 is given with its conserved first and last residue. Fields, in order: D gene, clone size, V gene, J gene, CDR3 protein, CDR3 DNA. A D gene is named only where the DNA matches it firmly. Size is omitted from some rows. Given values are once, few, many or a class for expanded clones.

NA,many,TRBV29-1,TRBJ2-5,CSVETQGVETQYF,TGCAGCGTTGAAACACAGGGTGTTGAGACCCAGTACTTC
TRBD1,few,TRBV6-5,TRBJ1-2,CASSLTGTDFNYGYTF,TGTGCCAGCAGTTTGACAGGGACCGACTTTAACTATGGCTACACCTTC
NA,NA,TRBV29-1,TRBJ1-1,CSVPWGGAEAFF,TGCAGCGTTCCCTGGGGGGGGGCTGAAGCTTTCTTT
NA,NA,TRBV15,TRBJ1-1,CATSRDEGSGLEAFF,TGTGCCACCAGCAGAGATGAAGGGTCCGGCCTTGAAGCTTTCTTT
TRBD2,NA,TRBV20-1,TRBJ2-7,CSASGTSGIVHEQYF,TGCAGTGCATCCGGGACTAGCGGGATTGTCCACGAGCAGTACTTC
NA,NA,TRBV29-1,TRBJ2-5,CSVEKVGETQYF,TGCAGCGTTGAAAAGGTGGGGGAGACCCAGTACTTC
NA,NA,TRBV19,TRBJ2-7,CASSIGFDREQYF,TGTGCCAGTAGTATCGGCTTTGATCGCGAGCAGTACTTC
NA,NA,TRBV29-1,TRBJ2-3,CSVEIAPDRVTDTQYF,TGCAGCGTTGAAATTGCCCCAGATAGGGTCACAGATACGCAGTATTTT
TRBD2,many,TRBV5-1,TRBJ2-1,CASSLAVTSGYNEQFF,TGCGCCAGCAGCTTGGCCGTGACTAGCGGATACAATGAGCAGTTCTTC
NA,NA,TRBV7-8,TRBJ2-1,CASRLDQSYNEQFF,TGTGCCAGCAGGCTAGACCAATCCTACAATGAGCAGTTCTTC
NA,few,TRBV7-2,TRBJ2-4,CASSPGKGSIAKNIQYF,TGTGCCAGCAGCCCCGGCAAGGGATCGATAGCCAAAAACATTCAGTACTTC